These 9 T cell receptor beta chains came from one sample sequenced in a study of blood T cell repertoires in COVID-19 (dated by TCRdb to 2020 to 2021). The method behind the library was the immunoSEQ multiplex PCR assay. TCRdb mirrors the immuneACCESS table, restricted to in-frame sequences. Some clones are absent from its copies; in checked studies, under half trace to an unresolved V gene, and the reason for the others is unknown. This sample lists 190,000 or so clones; about 84% were detected once. The ten largest clones represent over 7% of the sample. The sample was PBMCs or T cells enriched from blood (not recorded which). All receptors derive from a woman in her 30s who had recovered from COVID-19.

The genes are TRBV6-5 and TRBJ2-7; 9 bases map to TRBD2. Unmatched junction bases numbered 7, after V lost 6 bases and J lost 4 bases. The germline V gene has CDR1 MNHEY and CDR2 SVGAGI. The CDR3 is made up of 14 amino acids. For the CDR3, the DNA is TGTGCCAGCAGGACGGGACTAGCCCAATACGAGCAGTACTTC. It specifies CASRTGLAQYEQYF.

The chain recombines TRBV7-8 with TRBJ2-7; 9 nucleotides line up with TRBD2. Trimming cost V 3 bases and J 5 bases; bases outside gene matches: 20. CDR3 length: 19 residues. Germline CDR1 and CDR2: SGHVS and FQNEAQ. The CDR3 spells CASSFQRTGYSGRINEQYF. DNA for the CDR3: TGTGCCAGCAGCTTTCAGAGAACTGGGTATAGCGGGAGAATCAACGAGCAGTACTTC.

The J gene is TRBJ2-3, the V gene TRBV6-1; 12 bases agree with TRBD2. Trimming cost V 8 bases and J 0 bases; bases outside gene matches: 9. Germline V gives CDR1 MNHNS, CDR2 SASEGT. The CDR3 has 17 residues. Here the CDR3 reads CASGGLAGLPSTDTQYF. The CDR3 DNA reads TGTGCCAGCGGTGGACTAGCGGGATTGCCTAGCACAGATACGCAGTATTTT.

This chain connects TRBV7-9 to TRBJ2-3, with TRBD2 matching 7 bases. Looked up from germline, CDR1 is SEHNR and CDR2 is FQNEAQ (reference sequence). The CDR3 is 17 amino acids. V lost 2 bases and J lost 0; bases outside the gene matches: 8. The CDR3 sequence is CASSLRLAEPSTDTQYF. The CDR3 region has the DNA TGTGCCAGCAGCTTAAGGCTAGCGGAACCTAGCACAGATACGCAGTATTTT. The variable domain in full, completed from reference TRBV7-9 and TRBJ2-3, reads DTGVSQNPRHKITKRGQNVTFRCDPISEHNRLYWYRQTLGQGPEFLTYFQNEAQLEKSRLLSDRFSAERPKGSFSTLEIQRTEQGDSAMYLCASSLRLAEPSTDTQYFGPGTRLTVL.

The chain carries TRBV3-1 (or the pseudogene TRBV3-2) and TRBJ2-7, with D possibly being TRBD1 (6 bases). Trimming took 5 bases from V and 3 from J, leaving 17 bases between them. The germline V gene has CDR1 LGHDT and CDR2 YNNKEL (reference sequence). This CDR3 comprises 15 residues. CDR3 sequence (DNA): TGTGCCAGCAGCTTTAACAGGGCGAGTCACTACGAGCAGTACTTC. Encoded protein: CASSFNRASHYEQYF.

The chain combines TRBV27 with TRBJ1-4, with D tentatively TRBD1 (5 bases). The CDR3 has 16 residues. Germline assignment: CDR1 MNHEY and CDR2 SMNVEV (reference sequence). V dropped 5 bases and J dropped 6 bases, with 19 bases sitting between them. CDR3 sequence reads: CASSTSGRGGDEKLFF. The CDR3 DNA reads as TGTGCCAGCAGTACCTCGGGGAGGGGTGGTGATGAAAAACTGTTTTTT.

This clone was counted a few times. The same CDR3 arises from other DNA sequences in this sample as well. The V call is TRBV2, the J call TRBJ2-7; D not certain. Deletions cut 6 bases from V and 0 bases from J, with 3 bases between. Germline assignment: CDR1 SNHLY and CDR2 FYNNEI. The length of the CDR3 is 11 residues. The CDR3 DNA reads as TGTGCCAGCAGCCTCTCCTACGAGCAGTACTTC. It yields the protein CASSLSYEQYF.

The chain recombines TRBV24-1 with TRBJ2-3; 9 bases line up with TRBD1. The CDR3 runs 16 residues. Germline CDR1 is KGHDR and CDR2 is SFDVKD. V lost 3 bases, J lost 3 bases, and 6 bases stayed unmatched. Here the CDR3 DNA reads TGTGCCACCAGTGATGCCACAGGGGGCCAGACAGATACGCAGTATTTT. As protein: CATSDATGGQTDTQYF.

This sequence joins TRBV18 and TRBJ1-1, with a tentative D call TRBD1 (5 bases). The V end lost 1 base, the J end lost 0 bases, and 9 bases lay between the germline ends. Per germline, CDR1 KGHSH and CDR2 LQKENI. CDR3 length equals 15 residues. CDR3: CASSPRQNMNTEAFF. CDR3 coding DNA: TGTGCCAGCTCACCACGACAGAACATGAACACTGAAGCTTTCTTT.